What follows describes a single TCR beta chain. Its antigen remains unidentified. Amplification used 60 Vbeta primers and 13 Jbeta primers. Sequencing used immunoSEQ multiplex PCR; TCRdb keeps in-frame clones, though not all of them. The sample lists some 77,000 clones, roughly 80% seen once, with around 23% in the top ten. Trimming at V came to 1 base and at J to 8 bases, leaving 2 bases not matched to a gene. The CDR3 is 13 residues long. Germline CDR1 is MGHRA and CDR2 is YSYEKL. This sample is part of a study of cytomegalovirus exposure and HLA in healthy donors. The study, taken as a whole, reports: A later analysis showed TCR association rates differing by HLA locus, peaking at DRB1 and lowest at HLA-C. Prediction of most subjects' HLA-A and HLA-B alleles by TCR beta sequences was reportedly accurate. With later analysis, a missense DCLRE1C variant became linked to TCR beta V- and J-gene trimming.

This TCR was recovered from a woman in her fifties or sixties in good health and CMV-seropositive. Material: PBMCs. The chain joins TRBV4-1 to TRBJ1-2; 9 bases agree with TRBD1. CDR3 amino acids: CASSQGTGVGYTF. The CDR3 bases are TGCGCCAGCAGCCAAGGGACAGGGGTCGGCTACACCTTC.